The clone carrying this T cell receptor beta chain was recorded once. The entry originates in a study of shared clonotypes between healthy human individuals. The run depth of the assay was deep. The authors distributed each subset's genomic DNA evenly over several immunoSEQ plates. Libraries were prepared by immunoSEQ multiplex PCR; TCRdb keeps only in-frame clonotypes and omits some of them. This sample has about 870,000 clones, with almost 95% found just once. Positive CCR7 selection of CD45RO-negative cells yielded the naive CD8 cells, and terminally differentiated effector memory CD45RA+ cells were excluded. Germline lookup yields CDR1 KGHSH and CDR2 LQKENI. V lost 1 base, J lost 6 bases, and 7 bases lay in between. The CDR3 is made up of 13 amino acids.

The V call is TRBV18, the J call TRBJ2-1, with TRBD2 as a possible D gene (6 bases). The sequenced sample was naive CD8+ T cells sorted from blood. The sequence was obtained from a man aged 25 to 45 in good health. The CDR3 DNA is TGTGCCAGCTCACCACAGGGAGGCAATGAGCAGTTCTTC. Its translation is CASSPQGGNEQFF. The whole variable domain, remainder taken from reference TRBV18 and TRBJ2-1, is NAGVMQNPRHLVRRRGQEARLRCSPMKGHSHVYWYRQLPEEGLKFMVYLQKENIIDESGMPKERFSAEFPKEGPSILRIQQVVRGDSAAYFCASSPQGGNEQFFGPGTRLTVL.